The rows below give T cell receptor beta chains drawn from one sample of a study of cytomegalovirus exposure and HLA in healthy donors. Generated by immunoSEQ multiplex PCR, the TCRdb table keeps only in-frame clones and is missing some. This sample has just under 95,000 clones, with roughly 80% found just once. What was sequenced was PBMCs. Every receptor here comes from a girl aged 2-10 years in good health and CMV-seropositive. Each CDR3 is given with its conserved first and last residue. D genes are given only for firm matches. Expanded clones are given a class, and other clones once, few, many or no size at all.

CASSQEWTSNEQFF | TGCGCCAGCAGCCAAGAGTGGACTAGCAATGAGCAGTTCTTC | TRBV4-3 | TRBD2 | TRBJ2-1 | once
CASRLSSYNEQFF | TGTGCCAGCCGACTCTCTTCCTACAATGAGCAGTTCTTC | TRBV7-2 | - | TRBJ2-1 | -
CASSLNRVGQPQHF | TGTGCCAGCAGCCTAAACAGGGTAGGTCAGCCCCAGCATTTT | TRBV16 | - | TRBJ1-5 | once
CASSIAAGMNTEAFF | TGTGCCAGTAGTATAGCGGCAGGAATGAACACTGAAGCTTTCTTT | TRBV19 | - | TRBJ1-1 | -
CASLRTSAEGEAEAFF | TGTGCCAGCTTGAGGACCAGCGCAGAGGGAGAGGCTGAAGCTTTCTTT | TRBV7-9 | - | TRBJ1-1 | -
CASSSLILGSTEAFF | TGTGCCAGCAGTTCCCTAATACTCGGGAGCACTGAAGCTTTCTTT | TRBV28 | - | TRBJ1-1 | -
CASSLGAGGNEQFF | TGTGCCAGCAGCTTAGGGGCAGGGGGCAATGAGCAGTTCTTC | TRBV7-9 | TRBD1 | TRBJ2-1 | few
CASSEFQGGDGYTF | TGTGCCAGCAGTGAATTCCAAGGGGGGGATGGCTACACCTTC | TRBV25-1 | - | TRBJ1-2 | -
CASTEGGGNQPQHF | TGTGCCAGCACCGAGGGAGGGGGGAATCAGCCCCAGCATTTT | TRBV6-1 | - | TRBJ1-5 | few
CASSFRGGGELFF | TGTGCCAGCAGTTTCCGCGGTGGCGGGGAGCTGTTTTTT | TRBV28 | - | TRBJ2-2 | -
CASRQGGAEAFF | TGTGCCAGCAGACAGGGTGGAGCTGAAGCTTTCTTT | TRBV27 | - | TRBJ1-1 | -
CASSPRLAGGPVDTQYF | TGCGCCAGCAGCCCCCGGCTAGCGGGAGGGCCTGTGGATACGCAGTATTTT | TRBV4-1 | TRBD2 | TRBJ2-3 | -
CASSLWQGLSYEQYF | TGTGCCAGCAGCTTATGGCAGGGACTCTCCTACGAGCAGTACTTC | TRBV5-5 | - | TRBJ2-7 | few
CASSAALRTGEQYF | TGTGCCAGTAGCGCCGCCCTAAGAACGGGGGAGCAGTACTTC | TRBV19 | - | TRBJ2-7 | -
CASSEGRAVEQYF | TGTGCCAGCAGTGAAGGCAGGGCGGTCGAGCAGTACTTC | TRBV6-1 | - | TRBJ2-7 | -
CSVVAGTYEQYF | TGCAGCGTTGTAGCTGGGACATACGAGCAGTACTTC | TRBV29-1 | - | TRBJ2-7 | -
CASNFASNGKLFF | TGTGCCAGCAATTTCGCCTCGAACGGGAAACTGTTTTTT | TRBV28 | - | TRBJ1-4 | -
CASSIMAGGQPQHF | TGTGCCAGTAGTATAATGGCGGGGGGTCAGCCCCAGCATTTT | TRBV19 | - | TRBJ1-5 | -
CASSLASSTDTQYF | TGTGCCAGCAGCTTGGCGTCTAGCACAGATACGCAGTATTTT | TRBV5-4 | - | TRBJ2-3 | -
CASSPIRTSGYAGELFF | TGTGCCAGCAGCCCAATTAGGACTAGCGGGTACGCCGGGGAGCTGTTTTTT | TRBV9 | TRBD2 | TRBJ2-2 | once
CAWSTGTEAFF | TGTGCCTGGAGTACAGGGACTGAAGCTTTCTTT | TRBV30 | - | TRBJ1-1 | -
CASNWGLADSYEQYF | TGTGCCAGCAACTGGGGACTAGCGGACTCCTACGAGCAGTACTTC | TRBV6-1 | TRBD2 | TRBJ2-7 | -
CASSILGRDNQPQHF | TGTGCCAGCAGCATACTAGGACGGGATAATCAGCCCCAGCATTTT | TRBV7-8 | - | TRBJ1-5 | -
CASSAGTAQETQYF | TGCGCCAGCAGCGCAGGGACAGCCCAAGAGACCCAGTACTTC | TRBV5-1 | TRBD1 | TRBJ2-5 | few
CAISIGDTFDEQYF | TGTGCCATCAGCATAGGGGATACGTTCGACGAGCAGTACTTC | TRBV10-3 | - | TRBJ2-7 | -
CASKAGGPRETQYF | TGTGCCAGCAAAGCGGGAGGGCCGAGGGAGACCCAGTACTTC | TRBV6-5 | TRBD2 | TRBJ2-5 | -
CATSRWLVNEQFF | TGTGCCACCAGCAGGTGGCTAGTAAATGAGCAGTTCTTC | TRBV15 | - | TRBJ2-1 | -
CASSTDSQNEQFF | TGTGCCAGCAGTACGGACAGCCAGAATGAGCAGTTCTTC | TRBV2 | - | TRBJ2-1 | -
CASSRGQGGAFF | TGTGCCAGCAGCCGGGGACAGGGCGGCGCTTTCTTT | TRBV6-5 | TRBD1 | TRBJ1-1 | -